Reported below is one T cell receptor (beta chain). Original methodology: Amplification of reference gene primers provided the estimated nucleated cell counts. Generated by immunoSEQ multiplex PCR, the TCRdb table keeps only in-frame clones and is missing some. V, J and clone size are taken as reported in that table, and D and trimming were inferred from the DNA itself. The table includes 150,000 to 200,000 clones, approximately 80% detected once. The entry originates in a study of blood T cell repertoires in COVID-19. Study overall: The United States, Italy and Spain supplied acute and convalescent COVID-19 samples.

This CDR3 has 13 amino acids. J gave up 6 bases and V 4 bases, and 4 bases lay outside the gene matches. In germline, CDR1 is LGHDT, CDR2 YNNKEL (reference sequence). This TCR was recovered from a woman aged 70-85 years with COVID-19, enrolled during active disease. The sample was peripheral blood. J is TRBJ2-3 and V is TRBV3-1 (or the pseudogene TRBV3-2), with 7 bases that match TRBD2. CDR3: CASSLLGGDTQYF. The CDR3 DNA sequence: TGTGCCAGCAGCCTCCTCGGGGGGGATACGCAGTATTTT.